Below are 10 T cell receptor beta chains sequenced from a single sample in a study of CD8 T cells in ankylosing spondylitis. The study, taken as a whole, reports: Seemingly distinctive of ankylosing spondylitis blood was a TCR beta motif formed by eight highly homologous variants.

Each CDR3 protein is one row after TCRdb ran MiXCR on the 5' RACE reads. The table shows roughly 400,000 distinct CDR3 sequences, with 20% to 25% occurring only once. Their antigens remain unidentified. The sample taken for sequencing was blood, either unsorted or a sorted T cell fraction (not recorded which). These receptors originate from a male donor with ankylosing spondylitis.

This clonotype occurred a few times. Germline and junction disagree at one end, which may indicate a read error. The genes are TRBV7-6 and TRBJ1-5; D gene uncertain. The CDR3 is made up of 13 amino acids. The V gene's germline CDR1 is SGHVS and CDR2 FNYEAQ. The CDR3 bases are TGTGCCAGCAGCTTAGACCTAGGGCAGCCCCAGCAATTT. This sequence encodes CASSLDLGQPQQF.

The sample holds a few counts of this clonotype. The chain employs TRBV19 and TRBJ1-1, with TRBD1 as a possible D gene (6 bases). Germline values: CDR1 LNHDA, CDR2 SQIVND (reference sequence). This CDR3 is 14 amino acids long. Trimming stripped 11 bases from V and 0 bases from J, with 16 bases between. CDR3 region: CASSEGVMNTEAFF. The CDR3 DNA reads TGTGCCTCAAGTGAGGGGGTCATGAACACTGAAGCTTTCTTT.

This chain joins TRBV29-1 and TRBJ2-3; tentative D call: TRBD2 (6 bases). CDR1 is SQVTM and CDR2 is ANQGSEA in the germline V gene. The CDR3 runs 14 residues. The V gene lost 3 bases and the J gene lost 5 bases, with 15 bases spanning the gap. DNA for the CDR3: TGCAGCGTTGAGAGTGCGGGGAGTGGAGATACGCAGTATTTT. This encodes CSVESAGSGDTQYF.

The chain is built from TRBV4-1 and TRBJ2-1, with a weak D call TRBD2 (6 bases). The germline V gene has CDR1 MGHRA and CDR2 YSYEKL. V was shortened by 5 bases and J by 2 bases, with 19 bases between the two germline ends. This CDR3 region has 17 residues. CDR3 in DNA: TGCGCCAGCAGCTCAAGGGTACGGGAGCAGGCCTACAATGAGCAGTTCTTC. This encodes CASSSRVREQAYNEQFF.

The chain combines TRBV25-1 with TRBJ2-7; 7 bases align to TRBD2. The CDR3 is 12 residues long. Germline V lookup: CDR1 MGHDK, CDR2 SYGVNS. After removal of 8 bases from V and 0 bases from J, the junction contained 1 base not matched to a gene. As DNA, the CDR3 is TGTGCCAGCGGGGGGGACTCCTACGAGCAGTACTTC. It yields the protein CASGGDSYEQYF.

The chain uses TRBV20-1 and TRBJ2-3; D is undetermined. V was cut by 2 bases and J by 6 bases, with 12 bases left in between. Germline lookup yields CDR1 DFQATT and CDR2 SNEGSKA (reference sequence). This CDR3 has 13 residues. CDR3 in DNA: TGCAGTGCTAGAATAGAAGCGACGGATACGCAGTATTTT. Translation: CSARIEATDTQYF.

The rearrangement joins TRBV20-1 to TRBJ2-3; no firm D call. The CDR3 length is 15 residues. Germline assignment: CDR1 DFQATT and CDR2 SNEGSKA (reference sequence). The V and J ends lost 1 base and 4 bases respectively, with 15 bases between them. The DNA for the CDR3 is TGCAGTGCTAGAGTCGAACTAACCGCGGCAGATACGCAGTATTTT. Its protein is CSARVELTAADTQYF.

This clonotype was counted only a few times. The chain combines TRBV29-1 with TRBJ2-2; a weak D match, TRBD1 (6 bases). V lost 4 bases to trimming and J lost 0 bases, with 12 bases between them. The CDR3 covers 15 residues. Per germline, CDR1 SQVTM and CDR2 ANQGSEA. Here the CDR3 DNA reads TGCAGCGTTGGCTGGGGGACAACGAACACCGGGGAGCTGTTTTTT. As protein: CSVGWGTTNTGELFF.

The CDR3 nucleotides read TGTGCCACCCGGTCCGATTCTGGGGCCAACGTCCTGACTTTC. Protein product: CATRSDSGANVLTF. The J gene is TRBJ2-6, the V gene TRBV6-4; D gene ambiguous. V was pared by 10 bases and J by 1 base, with 11 bases between. This CDR3 has 14 amino acids. Germline loops: CDR1 MRHNA, CDR2 SNTAGT.

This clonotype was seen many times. The CDR3 protein is CSVLDWVLYEQYF. Written as DNA, the CDR3 is TGCAGCGTTTTGGATTGGGTGCTCTACGAGCAGTACTTC. The V call is TRBV29-1, the J call TRBJ2-7, with no clear D. The CDR3 loop spans 13 amino acids. Germline values: CDR1 SQVTM, CDR2 ANQGSEA. V dropped 5 bases and J dropped 3 bases, with 14 bases sitting between them.